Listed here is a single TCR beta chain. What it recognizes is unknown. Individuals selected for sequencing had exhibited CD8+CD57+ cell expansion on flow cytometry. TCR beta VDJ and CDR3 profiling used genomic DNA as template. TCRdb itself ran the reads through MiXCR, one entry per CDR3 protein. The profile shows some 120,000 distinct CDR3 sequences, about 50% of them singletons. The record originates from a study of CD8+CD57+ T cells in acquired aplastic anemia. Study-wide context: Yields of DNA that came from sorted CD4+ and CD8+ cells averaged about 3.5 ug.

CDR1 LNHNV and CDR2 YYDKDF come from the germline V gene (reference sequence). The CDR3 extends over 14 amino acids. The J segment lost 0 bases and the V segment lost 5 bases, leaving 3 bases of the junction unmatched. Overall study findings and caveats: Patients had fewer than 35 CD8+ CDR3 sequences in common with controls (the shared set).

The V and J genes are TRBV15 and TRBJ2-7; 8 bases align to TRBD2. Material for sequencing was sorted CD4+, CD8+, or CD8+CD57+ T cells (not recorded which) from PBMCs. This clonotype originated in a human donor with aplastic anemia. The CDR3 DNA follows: TGTGCCACCAGCGGTAGCGGGGTCTCCTACGAGCAGTACTTC. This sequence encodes CATSGSGVSYEQYF.